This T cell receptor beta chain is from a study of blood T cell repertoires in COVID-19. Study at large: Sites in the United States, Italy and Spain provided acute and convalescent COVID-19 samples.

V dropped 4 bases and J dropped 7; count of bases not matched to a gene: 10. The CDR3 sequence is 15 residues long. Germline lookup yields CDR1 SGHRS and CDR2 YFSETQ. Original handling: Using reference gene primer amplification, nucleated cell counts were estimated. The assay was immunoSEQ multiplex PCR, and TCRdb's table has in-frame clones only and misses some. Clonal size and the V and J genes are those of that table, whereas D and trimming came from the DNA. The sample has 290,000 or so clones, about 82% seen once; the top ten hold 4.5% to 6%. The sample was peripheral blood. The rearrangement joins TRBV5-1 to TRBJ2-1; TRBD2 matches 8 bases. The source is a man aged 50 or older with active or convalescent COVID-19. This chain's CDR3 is CASSITSGRRNEQFF. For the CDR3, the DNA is TGCGCCAGCAGCATTACTAGCGGACGCAGGAATGAGCAGTTCTTC.